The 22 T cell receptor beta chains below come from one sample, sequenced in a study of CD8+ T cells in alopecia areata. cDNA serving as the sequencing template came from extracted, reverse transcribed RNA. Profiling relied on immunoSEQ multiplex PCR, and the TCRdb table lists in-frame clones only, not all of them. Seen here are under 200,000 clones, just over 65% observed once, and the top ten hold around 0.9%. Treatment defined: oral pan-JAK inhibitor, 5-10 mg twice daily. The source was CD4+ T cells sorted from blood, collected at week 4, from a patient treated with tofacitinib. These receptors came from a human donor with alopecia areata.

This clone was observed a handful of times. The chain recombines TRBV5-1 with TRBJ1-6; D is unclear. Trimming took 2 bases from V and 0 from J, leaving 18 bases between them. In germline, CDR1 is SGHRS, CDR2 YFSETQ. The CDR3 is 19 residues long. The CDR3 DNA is TGCGCCAGCAGCTTTTGGGGTAACAAACAGAGCTCCTATAATTCACCCCTCCACTTT. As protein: CASSFWGNKQSSYNSPLHF.

The CDR3 sequence is CASSSTTGTYGYTF. The CDR3, as DNA: TGTGCCAGCAGCTCAACAACAGGGACCTATGGCTACACCTTC. The chain combines TRBV7-2 with TRBJ1-2; D is perhaps TRBD1 (6 bases). This CDR3 has 14 amino acids. Trimming left V 4 bases short and J 4 bases short, with 13 bases between. Germline CDR1 is SGHTA and CDR2 is FQGNSA.

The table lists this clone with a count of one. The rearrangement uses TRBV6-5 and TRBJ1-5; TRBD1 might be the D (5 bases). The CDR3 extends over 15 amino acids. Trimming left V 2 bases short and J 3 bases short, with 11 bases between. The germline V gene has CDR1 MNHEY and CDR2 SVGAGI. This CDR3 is CASSYRDGLNQPQHF. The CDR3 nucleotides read TGTGCCAGCAGTTACCGGGACGGGCTCAATCAGCCCCAGCATTTT.

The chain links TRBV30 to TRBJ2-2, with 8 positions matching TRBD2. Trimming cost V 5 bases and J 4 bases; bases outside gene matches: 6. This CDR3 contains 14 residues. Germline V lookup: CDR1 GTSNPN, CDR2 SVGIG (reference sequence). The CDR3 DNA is TGTGCCTGGGCCAGCGGGAGAAGCACCGGGGAGCTGTTTTTT. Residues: CAWASGRSTGELFF.

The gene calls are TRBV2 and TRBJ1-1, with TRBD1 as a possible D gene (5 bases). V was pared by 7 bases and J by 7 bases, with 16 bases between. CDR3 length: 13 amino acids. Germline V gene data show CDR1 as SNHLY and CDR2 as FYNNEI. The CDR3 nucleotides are TGTGCCAGCACCCCTACGATGGGGGGTGAAGCTTTCTTT. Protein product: CASTPTMGGEAFF.

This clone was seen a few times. DNA of the CDR3: TGTGCCAGCAGCTGGGGACAGAACACTGAAGCTTTCTTT. The encoded protein is CASSWGQNTEAFF. V and J are TRBV7-8 and TRBJ1-1; possibly TRBD1 for D (6 bases). Trimming left V 4 bases short and J 1 base short, with 7 bases between. The CDR3 loop spans 13 amino acids. Germline V gives CDR1 SGHVS, CDR2 FQNEAQ.

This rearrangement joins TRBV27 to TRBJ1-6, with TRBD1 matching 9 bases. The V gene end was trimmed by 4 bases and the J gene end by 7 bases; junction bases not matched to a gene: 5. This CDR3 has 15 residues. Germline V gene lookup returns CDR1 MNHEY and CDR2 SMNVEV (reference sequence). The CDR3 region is CASSSGQGPNSPLHF. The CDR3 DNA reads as TGTGCCAGCAGTTCAGGACAGGGGCCGAATTCACCCCTCCACTTT.

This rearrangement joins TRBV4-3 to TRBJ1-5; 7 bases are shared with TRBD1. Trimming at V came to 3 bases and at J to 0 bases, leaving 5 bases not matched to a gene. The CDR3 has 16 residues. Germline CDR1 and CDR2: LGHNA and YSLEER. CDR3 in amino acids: CASSQRTGDSNQPQHF. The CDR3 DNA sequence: TGCGCCAGCAGCCAGAGGACAGGAGATAGCAATCAGCCCCAGCATTTT.

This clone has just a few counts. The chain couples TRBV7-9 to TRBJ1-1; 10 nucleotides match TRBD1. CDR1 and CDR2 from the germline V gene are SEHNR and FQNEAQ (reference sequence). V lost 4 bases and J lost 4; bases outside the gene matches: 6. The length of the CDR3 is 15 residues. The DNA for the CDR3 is TGTGCCAGCAGCTCGGGACAGGGGACGGGCACTGAAGCTTTCTTT. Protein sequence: CASSSGQGTGTEAFF.

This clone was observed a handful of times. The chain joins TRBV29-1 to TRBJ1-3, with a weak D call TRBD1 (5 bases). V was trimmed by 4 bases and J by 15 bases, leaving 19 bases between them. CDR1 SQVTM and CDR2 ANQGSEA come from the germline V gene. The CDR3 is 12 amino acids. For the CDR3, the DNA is TGCAGCGTTGGTAATGTTCCCGGGACTGCATATTTT. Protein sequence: CSVGNVPGTAYF. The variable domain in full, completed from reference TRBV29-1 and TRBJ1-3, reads SAVISQKPSRDICQRGTSLTIQCQVDSQVTMMFWYRQQPGQSLTLIATANQGSEATYESGFVIDKFPISRPNLTFSTLTVSNMSPEDSSIYLCSVGNVPGTAYFGEGSWLTVV.

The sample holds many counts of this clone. CDR3 coding DNA: TGTGCCAGCAGCCGTAGTACCCTACCTGAGCAGTTCTTC. Translating gives CASSRSTLPEQFF. The J gene is TRBJ2-1, the V gene TRBV6-6; D gene ambiguous. Deletions cut 6 bases from V and 9 bases from J, with 15 bases between. The CDR3 sequence is 13 residues long. Germline lookup yields CDR1 MNHNY and CDR2 SVGAGI (reference sequence).

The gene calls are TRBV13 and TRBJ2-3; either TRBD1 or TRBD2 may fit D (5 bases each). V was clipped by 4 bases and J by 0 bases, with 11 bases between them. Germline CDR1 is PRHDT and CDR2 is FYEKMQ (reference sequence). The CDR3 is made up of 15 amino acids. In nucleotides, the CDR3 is TGTGCCAGCAGCTCTTCCCGGGACAGCACAGATACGCAGTATTTT. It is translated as CASSSSRDSTDTQYF.

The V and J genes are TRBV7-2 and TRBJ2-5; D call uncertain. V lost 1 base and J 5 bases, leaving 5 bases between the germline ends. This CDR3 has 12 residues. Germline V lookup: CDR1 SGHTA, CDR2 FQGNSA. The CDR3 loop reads CASSLDLETQYF. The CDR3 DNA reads TGTGCCAGCAGCTTAGACTTGGAGACCCAGTACTTC.

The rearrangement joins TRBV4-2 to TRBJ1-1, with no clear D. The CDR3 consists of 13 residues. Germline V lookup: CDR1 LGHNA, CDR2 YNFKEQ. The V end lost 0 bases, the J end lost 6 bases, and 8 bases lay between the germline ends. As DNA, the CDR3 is TGTGCCAGCAGCCAAGACAGGTCCCCTGAAGCTTTCTTT. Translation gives CASSQDRSPEAFF.

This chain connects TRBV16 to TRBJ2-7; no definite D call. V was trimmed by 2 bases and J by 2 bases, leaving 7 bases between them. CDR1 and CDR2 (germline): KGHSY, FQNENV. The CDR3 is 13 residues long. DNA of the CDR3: TGTGCCAGCAGCCAAGTGACACCCTACGAGCAGTACTTC. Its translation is CASSQVTPYEQYF.

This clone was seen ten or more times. CDR3 sequence reads: CAISDMGGRSYEQYF. CDR3 nucleotide sequence: TGTGCCATCAGTGATATGGGGGGGCGATCCTACGAGCAGTACTTC. This chain joins TRBV10-3 and TRBJ2-7; the D gene is possibly TRBD2 (7 bases). The CDR3 covers 15 residues. V lost 3 bases, J lost 1 base, and 13 bases lay in between. CDR1 and CDR2 (germline): ENHRY, SYGVKD.

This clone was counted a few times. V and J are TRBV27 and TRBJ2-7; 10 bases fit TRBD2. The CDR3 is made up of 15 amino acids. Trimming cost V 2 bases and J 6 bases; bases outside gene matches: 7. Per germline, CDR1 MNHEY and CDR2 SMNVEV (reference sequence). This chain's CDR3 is CASSLRAGGPSEQYF. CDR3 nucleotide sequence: TGTGCCAGCAGTTTACGAGCGGGGGGGCCATCCGAGCAGTACTTC.

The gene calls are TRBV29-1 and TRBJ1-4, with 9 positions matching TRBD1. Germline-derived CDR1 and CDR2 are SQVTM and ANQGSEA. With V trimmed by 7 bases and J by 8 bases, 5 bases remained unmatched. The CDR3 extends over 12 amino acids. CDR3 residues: CSGRQGGEKLFF. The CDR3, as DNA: TGCAGCGGGCGACAGGGGGGCGAAAAACTGTTTTTT.

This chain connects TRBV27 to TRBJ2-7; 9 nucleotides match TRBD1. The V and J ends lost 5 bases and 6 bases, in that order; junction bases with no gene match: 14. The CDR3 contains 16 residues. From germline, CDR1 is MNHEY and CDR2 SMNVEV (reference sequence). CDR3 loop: CASSLHRGPPPPEQYF. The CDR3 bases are TGTGCCAGCAGTCTTCACAGGGGGCCACCCCCTCCCGAGCAGTACTTC.

The CDR3 DNA reads as TGTGCCAGCAGCTCGTCCACAGATACGCAGTATTTT. This encodes CASSSSTDTQYF. The chain combines TRBV7-2 with TRBJ2-3; no clear D. Looked up from germline, CDR1 is SGHTA and CDR2 is FQGNSA. Trimming shortened V by 4 bases and J by 2 bases, and 4 bases separated the two germline ends. There are 12 residues in the CDR3.

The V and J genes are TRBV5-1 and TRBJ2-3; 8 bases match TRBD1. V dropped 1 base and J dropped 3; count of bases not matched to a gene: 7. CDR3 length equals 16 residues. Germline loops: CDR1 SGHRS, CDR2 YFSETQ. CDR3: CASSLIPGGRTDTQYF. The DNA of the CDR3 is TGCGCCAGCAGCTTGATTCCAGGGGGCAGGACAGATACGCAGTATTTT.

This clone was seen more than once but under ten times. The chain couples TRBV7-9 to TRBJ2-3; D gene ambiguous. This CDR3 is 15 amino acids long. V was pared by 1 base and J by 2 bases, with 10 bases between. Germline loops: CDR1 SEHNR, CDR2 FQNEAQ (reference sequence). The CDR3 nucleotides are TGTGCCAGCAGCTTAGGTGTCGTAGTCACAGATACGCAGTATTTT. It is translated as CASSLGVVVTDTQYF.